The 27 T cell receptor beta chains below were found in one sample sequenced in a study of control samples from healthy donors and cancer patients. TCRdb keeps only in-frame clones here, not all; method: immunoSEQ multiplex PCR. The table shows around 86,000 clones, with about 87% occurring only once. The sequencing sample was made of PBMCs. These receptors were obtained from a woman aged 55 to 70 with head and neck cancer.

The gene calls are TRBV4-1 and TRBJ2-5; 12 nucleotides agree with TRBD2. The CDR3 sequence is 17 residues long. Germline V CDR1 and CDR2: MGHRA, YSYEKL. J was trimmed by 7 bases and V by 0 bases; bases with no gene match: 9. The CDR3 loop reads CASSQDGASGRVVTQYF. CDR3 bases: TGCGCCAGCAGCCAAGACGGTGCTAGCGGGAGGGTGGTGACCCAGTACTTC.

The chain recombines TRBV30 with TRBJ2-7; D tentatively fits TRBD1 or TRBD2 (5 bases each). The CDR3 totals 14 residues. V was cut by 5 bases and J by 2 bases, with 16 bases left in between. Germline V gene sequence: CDR1 GTSNPN, CDR2 SVGIG (reference sequence). CDR3 DNA: TGTGCCTGGTCCAGTGGGGGTACCGCCTACGAGCAGTACTTC. This codes for CAWSSGGTAYEQYF.

The rearrangement links TRBV5-1 to TRBJ2-2; 9 bases align to TRBD1. Germline trimming cut 5 bases from V and 6 bases from J; bases unmatched to any gene: 2. This CDR3 has 13 amino acids. Germline V gene sequence: CDR1 SGHRS, CDR2 YFSETQ. The CDR3 loop is CASRGQGAGELFF. In DNA form, the CDR3 reads TGCGCCAGCAGGGGACAGGGCGCCGGGGAGCTGTTTTTT.

V gene TRBV6-5 combines with J gene TRBJ2-3; no firm D call. Between the trimmed V and J ends, which lost 5 bases and 0 bases, there was a span of 12 bases. CDR1 is MNHEY and CDR2 is SVGAGI in the germline V gene. The CDR3 runs 15 residues. DNA for the CDR3: TGTGCCAGCAGTCTCCCCCGGCCGAGCACAGATACGCAGTATTTT. Its translation is CASSLPRPSTDTQYF.

The chain has TRBV12-3 or TRBV12-4 and TRBJ1-2; 7 nucleotides agree with TRBD1. With V trimmed by 6 bases and J by 2 bases, 3 bases remained unmatched. The CDR3 length is 13 residues. In DNA form, the CDR3 reads TGTGCCAGCAGGGACAGGAACAACTATGGCTACACCTTC. Translated, it gives CASRDRNNYGYTF.

This clone was found once. This chain links TRBV19 with TRBJ1-5, with TRBD1 identical over 7 bases. V gave up 3 bases and J gave up 3 bases; unmatched junction bases: 8. The CDR3 covers 16 residues. CDR1 LNHDA and CDR2 SQIVND come from the germline V gene (reference sequence). CDR3 region: CASSIRGPRNNQPQHF. CDR3 nucleotides: TGTGCCAGTAGTATTAGGGGGCCCCGGAACAATCAGCCCCAGCATTTT.

The chain combines TRBV29-1 with TRBJ2-1; 10 nucleotides line up with TRBD2. Germline assignment: CDR1 SQVTM and CDR2 ANQGSEA. V shed 4 bases and J 6 bases; nucleotides not matched to a gene: 6. The CDR3 sequence is 14 residues long. CDR3 coding DNA: TGCAGCGTTGCTGCTAGCGGGAGATTCAATGAGCAGTTCTTC. This gives the protein CSVAASGRFNEQFF.

The rearrangement links TRBV19 to TRBJ1-5; D may be TRBD1 (6 bases). Germline lookup yields CDR1 LNHDA and CDR2 SQIVND (reference sequence). V was cut by 6 bases and J by 3 bases, with 15 bases left in between. CDR3 length: 15 residues. CDR3 region: CASSSTDRTNQPQHF. The CDR3, as DNA: TGTGCCAGTAGCAGCACCGACAGGACCAATCAGCCCCAGCATTTT.

This chain links TRBV7-9 with TRBJ2-7, with a possible D match to TRBD2 (7 bases). CDR3 length equals 14 residues. Trimming shortened V by 3 bases and J by 6 bases, and 15 bases separated the two germline ends. Germline V CDR1 and CDR2: SEHNR, FQNEAQ (reference sequence). The CDR3 region has the DNA TGTGCCAGCAGCTTCGGGCGGGAGACAGGCGAGCAGTACTTC. It yields the protein CASSFGRETGEQYF.

The chain employs TRBV7-2 and TRBJ1-6; no clear D. The CDR3 loop spans 14 amino acids. V shed 4 bases and J shed 8 bases, with 12 bases lying between them. Germline CDR1 SGHTA, CDR2 FQGNSA. The CDR3 DNA sequence: TGTGCCAGCAGCTCCCCGACCAACTATTCACCCCTCCACTTT. Encoded protein: CASSSPTNYSPLHF.

The chain is built from TRBV7-8 and TRBJ2-3; D is unclear. The CDR3 runs to 13 residues. Germline values: CDR1 SGHVS, CDR2 FQNEAQ. V was clipped by 5 bases and J by 2 bases, with 8 bases between them. The DNA of the CDR3 is TGTGCCAGCAGCCTACTCTCCACAGATACGCAGTATTTT. Its translation is CASSLLSTDTQYF.

The chain employs TRBV7-2 and TRBJ2-2, with no clear D. The CDR3 covers 17 residues. V lost 3 bases to trimming and J lost 0 bases, with 14 bases between them. Germline V gene lookup returns CDR1 SGHTA and CDR2 FQGNSA. The CDR3 DNA sequence: TGTGCCAGCAGCTTGGATAGACCGCTGACGAACACCGGGGAGCTGTTTTTT. This translates into CASSLDRPLTNTGELFF.

The chain joins TRBV5-1 to TRBJ1-5; TRBD1 might be the D (6 bases). Trimming took 4 bases from V and 5 from J, leaving 13 bases between them. The CDR3 is made up of 14 amino acids. Germline V gene data show CDR1 as SGHRS and CDR2 as YFSETQ. The CDR3 protein is CASSPGTPDQPQHF. The CDR3 DNA reads TGCGCCAGCAGCCCCGGGACACCCGATCAGCCCCAGCATTTT.

The genes are TRBV6-5 and TRBJ1-2, with a weak D call TRBD1 (6 bases). The germline gives CDR1 MNHEY, CDR2 SVGAGI. V was clipped by 0 bases and J by 4 bases, with 12 bases between them. This CDR3 spans 15 amino acids. The CDR3 sequence is CASSYSTGPGYGYTF. DNA of the CDR3: TGTGCCAGCAGTTACTCGACAGGCCCTGGCTATGGCTACACCTTC.

The gene calls are TRBV7-9 and TRBJ1-6; 8 nucleotides line up with TRBD1. The CDR3 consists of 16 residues. V lost 4 bases and J lost 0; bases outside the gene matches: 2. Germline V CDR1 and CDR2: SEHNR, FQNEAQ (reference sequence). This CDR3 is CASSYRGSSYNSPLHF. The CDR3 DNA follows: TGTGCCAGCAGCTACAGGGGGAGCTCCTATAATTCACCCCTCCACTTT. The full variable domain, completed using reference TRBV7-9 and TRBJ1-6, is DTGVSQNPRHKITKRGQNVTFRCDPISEHNRLYWYRQTLGQGPEFLTYFQNEAQLEKSRLLSDRFSAERPKGSFSTLEIQRTEQGDSAMYLCASSYRGSSYNSPLHFGNGTRLTVT.

The V call is TRBV7-9, the J call TRBJ2-1; D gene uncertain. This CDR3 contains 14 residues. The V and J ends lost 5 bases and 6 bases respectively, with 14 bases between them. From germline, CDR1 is SEHNR and CDR2 FQNEAQ (reference sequence). In nucleotides, the CDR3 is TGTGCCAGCAGCCTTCCCCTCCCCTCCAATGAGCAGTTCTTC. The encoded protein is CASSLPLPSNEQFF.

The sample holds one count of this clone. V is TRBV14 and J is TRBJ2-1, with 14 bases identical to TRBD2. Germline V gives CDR1 SGHDN, CDR2 FVKESK. V shed 2 bases, J shed 11 bases, and the junction held 8 bases outside the gene matches. This CDR3 spans 16 amino acids. CDR3 DNA: TGTGCCAGCAGCCAAAAACTGGGACTAGCGGGAGAAAAGCAGTTCTTC. It translates to CASSQKLGLAGEKQFF.

This sequence joins TRBV11-3 and TRBJ1-1; D perhaps matches TRBD1 (6 bases). Trimming took off 2 bases at V and 5 bases at J, with 12 bases between the two ends. CDR3 length: 14 amino acids. Per germline, CDR1 SGHNT and CDR2 YENEEA. The CDR3 sequence: CASSLRGQGTEAFF. The CDR3 region has the DNA TGTGCCAGCAGCTTAAGAGGCCAGGGGACTGAAGCTTTCTTT.

The V call is TRBV5-6, the J call TRBJ2-1; TRBD1 is a possible D gene (6 bases). V shed 0 bases and J shed 6 bases, with 7 bases lying between them. This CDR3 contains 13 residues. Germline CDR1 SGHDT, CDR2 YYEEEE. CDR3 region: CASSLVGGNEQFF. CDR3 sequence (DNA): TGTGCCAGCAGCTTGGTAGGGGGCAATGAGCAGTTCTTC.

This clone has a handful of counts. The genes are TRBV11-2 and TRBJ1-1; 9 positions agree with TRBD1. J was trimmed by 7 bases and V by 1 base; bases with no gene match: 16. Per the germline V gene, CDR1 is SGHAT and CDR2 is FQNNGV. CDR3 length: 18 residues. This CDR3 is CASSLGFRYGTGTLEAFF. The CDR3 bases are TGTGCCAGCAGCTTAGGTTTTCGCTACGGGACAGGGACCCTTGAAGCTTTCTTT.

The V call is TRBV3-1 (or the pseudogene TRBV3-2), the J call TRBJ1-5, with D possibly matching TRBD1 (6 bases). Germline lookup yields CDR1 LGHDT and CDR2 YNNKEL (reference sequence). V was cut by 1 base and J by 5 bases, with 12 bases left in between. The CDR3 loop spans 15 amino acids. Here the CDR3 DNA reads TGTGCCAGCAGCCAAGCATTCGGGGGCGATCAGCCCCAGCATTTT. This codes for CASSQAFGGDQPQHF.

This chain connects TRBV28 to TRBJ1-1; no clear D. V was trimmed by 2 bases and J by 14 bases, leaving 18 bases between them. Germline CDR1 MDHEN, CDR2 SYDVKM. The CDR3 covers 13 residues. The DNA for the CDR3 is TGTGCCAGCAGTTTAGAAGCAGTGCCTTCAATGTTCTTT. Translated, it gives CASSLEAVPSMFF.

The chain couples TRBV21-1 to TRBJ2-6; the DNA was not used to check the table's D call, TRBD1. TRBV21-1 is a pseudogene segment. This CDR3 comprises 18 residues. CDR3 bases: TGTGCCAGCAGCAAATATAGACAGGGGTTTCCTGGGGCCAACGTCCTGACTTTC. It yields the protein CASSKYRQGFPGANVLTF.

This chain joins TRBV30 and TRBJ2-6; 8 bases agree with TRBD1. CDR1 is GTSNPN and CDR2 is SVGIG in the germline V gene (reference sequence). Trimming cost V 5 bases and J 6 bases; bases outside gene matches: 9. The CDR3 contains 15 residues. CDR3: CAWGQGSLSANVLTF. The DNA for the CDR3 is TGTGCCTGGGGACAGGGCAGCCTCTCGGCCAACGTCCTGACTTTC.

This clone was observed a handful of times. The chain joins TRBV9 to TRBJ2-7; tentatively, D is TRBD1 or TRBD2 (6 bases each). The CDR3 spans 17 residues. The V end lost 0 bases, the J end lost 3 bases, and 19 bases lay between the germline ends. CDR1 and CDR2 from the germline V gene are SGDLS and YYNGEE. The CDR3 coding sequence is TGTGCCAGCAGCGTAGGACCTGGGGGGCTAGACAGCTACGAGCAGTACTTC. Residues: CASSVGPGGLDSYEQYF.

The chain combines TRBV28 with TRBJ1-1, with D hard to call. Germline CDR1 is MDHEN and CDR2 is SYDVKM. With 6 bases removed from V and 0 bases from J, the gap between germline ends came to 23 bases. This CDR3 is 18 amino acids long. The CDR3 loop reads CASSSPGQAGFVNTEAFF. CDR3 sequence (DNA): TGTGCCAGCAGCTCACCTGGCCAAGCTGGCTTTGTGAACACTGAAGCTTTCTTT.

This rearrangement joins TRBV3-1 (or the pseudogene TRBV3-2) to TRBJ2-1; a weak D match, TRBD2 (6 bases). The V gene lost 0 bases and the J gene lost 0 bases, with 9 bases spanning the gap. The CDR3 length is 16 residues. Germline-derived CDR1 and CDR2 are LGHDT and YNNKEL (reference sequence). The CDR3 region has the DNA TGTGCCAGCAGCCAAGATGCGGGACTCTCCTACAATGAGCAGTTCTTC. This translates into CASSQDAGLSYNEQFF.